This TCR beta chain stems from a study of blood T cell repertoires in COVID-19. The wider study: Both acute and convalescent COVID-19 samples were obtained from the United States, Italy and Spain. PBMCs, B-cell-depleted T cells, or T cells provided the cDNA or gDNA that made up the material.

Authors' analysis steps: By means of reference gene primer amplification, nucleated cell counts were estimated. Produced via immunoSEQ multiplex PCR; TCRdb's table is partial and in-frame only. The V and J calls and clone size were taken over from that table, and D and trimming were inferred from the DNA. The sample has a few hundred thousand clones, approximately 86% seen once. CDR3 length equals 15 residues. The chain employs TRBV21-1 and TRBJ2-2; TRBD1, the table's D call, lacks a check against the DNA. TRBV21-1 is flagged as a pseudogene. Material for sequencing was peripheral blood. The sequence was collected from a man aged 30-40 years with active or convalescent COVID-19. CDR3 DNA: TGTGCCAGCAGCAAAGCCAAGGGGATTGACGGGGAGCTGTTTTTT. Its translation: CASSKAKGIDGELFF.